The subject of this entry is one T cell receptor (beta chain). This sample stems from a study of blood T cell repertoires in COVID-19. As for the study in general: Italy, Spain and the United States were the sources of the convalescent and acute COVID-19 samples. T cells, B-cell-depleted T cells, or PBMCs supplied cDNA or gDNA.

Per the study methods: Amplification with reference gene primers provided the estimates of nucleated cell counts. Sequencing used immunoSEQ multiplex PCR; TCRdb keeps in-frame clones, though not all of them. Clonal size and the V and J genes are those of that table, whereas D and trimming came from the DNA. The sample lists roughly 38,000 clones; nearly 90% were seen once. Germline lookup yields CDR1 SEHNR and CDR2 FQNEAQ (reference sequence). V dropped 2 bases and J dropped 2 bases, with 12 bases sitting between them. CDR3 length: 16 residues. The sequenced material came from peripheral blood. The sequence came from a man aged 55-75 years with active or convalescent COVID-19. This chain links TRBV7-9 with TRBJ2-2; D perhaps matches TRBD2 (6 bases). The CDR3 bases are TGTGCCAGCAGCTTAAGTAGCGGAATTAACACCGGGGAGCTGTTTTTT. It specifies CASSLSSGINTGELFF.